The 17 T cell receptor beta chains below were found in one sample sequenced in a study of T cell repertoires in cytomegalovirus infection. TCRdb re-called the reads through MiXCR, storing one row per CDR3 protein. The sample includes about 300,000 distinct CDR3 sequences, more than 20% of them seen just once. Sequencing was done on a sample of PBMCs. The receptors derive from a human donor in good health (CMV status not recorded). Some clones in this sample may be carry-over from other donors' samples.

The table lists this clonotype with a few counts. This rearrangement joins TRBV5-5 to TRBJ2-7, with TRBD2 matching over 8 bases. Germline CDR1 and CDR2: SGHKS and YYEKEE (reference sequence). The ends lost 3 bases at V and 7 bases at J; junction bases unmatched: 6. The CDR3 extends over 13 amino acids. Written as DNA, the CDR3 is TGTGCCAGCAGCTCGACTAGCGCTGGGGAGCAGTACTTC. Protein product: CASSSTSAGEQYF.

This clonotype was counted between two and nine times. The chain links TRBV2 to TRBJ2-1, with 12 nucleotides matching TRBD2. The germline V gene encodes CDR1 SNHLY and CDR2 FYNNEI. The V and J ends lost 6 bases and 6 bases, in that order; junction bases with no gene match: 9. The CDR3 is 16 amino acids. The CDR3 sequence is CASRDRTSGTVNEQFF. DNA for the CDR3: TGTGCCAGCAGGGATCGGACTAGCGGGACTGTCAATGAGCAGTTCTTC.

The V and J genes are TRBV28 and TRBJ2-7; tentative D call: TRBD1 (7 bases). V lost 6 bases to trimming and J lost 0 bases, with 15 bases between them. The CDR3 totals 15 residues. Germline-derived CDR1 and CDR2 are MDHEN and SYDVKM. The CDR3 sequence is CASRLGGTASYEQYF. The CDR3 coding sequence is TGTGCCAGCAGACTGGGCGGGACAGCCTCCTACGAGCAGTACTTC.

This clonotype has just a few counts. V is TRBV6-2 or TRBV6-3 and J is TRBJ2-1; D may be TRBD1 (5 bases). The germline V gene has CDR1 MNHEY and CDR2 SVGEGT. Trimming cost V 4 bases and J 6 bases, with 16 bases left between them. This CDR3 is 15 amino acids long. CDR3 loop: CASSFMAGSVNEQFF. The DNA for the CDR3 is TGTGCCAGCAGTTTTATGGCAGGGTCGGTCAATGAGCAGTTCTTC.

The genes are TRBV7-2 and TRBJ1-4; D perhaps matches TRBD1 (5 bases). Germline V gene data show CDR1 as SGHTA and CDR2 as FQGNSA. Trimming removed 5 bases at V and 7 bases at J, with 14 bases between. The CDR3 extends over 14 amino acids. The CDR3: CASSPRAGGEKLFF. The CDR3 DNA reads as TGTGCCAGCAGCCCGAGGGCCGGGGGTGAAAAACTGTTTTTT.

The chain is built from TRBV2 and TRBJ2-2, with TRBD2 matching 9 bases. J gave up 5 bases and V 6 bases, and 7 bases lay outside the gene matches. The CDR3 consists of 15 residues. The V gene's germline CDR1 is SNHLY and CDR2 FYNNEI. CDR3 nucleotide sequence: TGTGCCAGCAGCGCAGCGGGAGGCGGGACCGGGGAGCTGTTTTTT. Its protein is CASSAAGGGTGELFF.

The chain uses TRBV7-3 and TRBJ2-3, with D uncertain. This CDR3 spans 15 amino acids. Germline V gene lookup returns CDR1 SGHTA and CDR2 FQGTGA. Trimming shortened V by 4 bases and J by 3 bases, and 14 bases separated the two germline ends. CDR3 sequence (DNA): TGTGCCAGCAGCTCGGGCACCCCCGGTACAGATACGCAGTATTTT. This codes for CASSSGTPGTDTQYF.

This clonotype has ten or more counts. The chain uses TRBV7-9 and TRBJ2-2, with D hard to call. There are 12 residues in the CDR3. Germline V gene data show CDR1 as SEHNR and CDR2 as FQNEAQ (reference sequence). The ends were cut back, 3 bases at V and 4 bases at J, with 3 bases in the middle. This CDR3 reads CASSFSTGELFF. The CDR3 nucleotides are TGTGCCAGCAGCTTCAGCACCGGGGAGCTGTTTTTT.

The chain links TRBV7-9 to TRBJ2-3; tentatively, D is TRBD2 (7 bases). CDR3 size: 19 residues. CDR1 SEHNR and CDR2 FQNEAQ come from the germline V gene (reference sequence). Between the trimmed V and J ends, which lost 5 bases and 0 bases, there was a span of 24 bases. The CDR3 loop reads CASSPLGRGLTTSTDTQYF. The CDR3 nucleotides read TGTGCCAGCAGCCCCTTGGGGAGGGGGTTAACTACTAGCACAGATACGCAGTATTTT.

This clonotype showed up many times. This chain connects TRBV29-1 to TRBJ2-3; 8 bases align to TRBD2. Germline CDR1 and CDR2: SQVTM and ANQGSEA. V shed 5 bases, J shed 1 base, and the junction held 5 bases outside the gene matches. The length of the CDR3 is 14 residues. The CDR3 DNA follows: TGCAGCGTTCCCCGGGGGGGTGGCACAGATACGCAGTATTTT. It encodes CSVPRGGGTDTQYF.

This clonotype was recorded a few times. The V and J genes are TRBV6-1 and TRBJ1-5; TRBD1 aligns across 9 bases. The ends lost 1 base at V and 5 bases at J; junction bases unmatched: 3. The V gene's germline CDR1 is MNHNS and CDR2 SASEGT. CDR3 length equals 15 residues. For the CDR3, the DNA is TGTGCCAGCAGTGAAGGGACAGGGGTCGATCAGCCCCAGCATTTT. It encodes CASSEGTGVDQPQHF.

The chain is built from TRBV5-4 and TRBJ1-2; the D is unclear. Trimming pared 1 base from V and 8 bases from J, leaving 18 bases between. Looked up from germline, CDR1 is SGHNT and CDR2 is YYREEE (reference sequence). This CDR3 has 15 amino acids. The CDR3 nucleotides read TGTGCCAGCAGCTTGCCCTCGGTACAGACAAAGGGCTACACCTTC. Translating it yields CASSLPSVQTKGYTF. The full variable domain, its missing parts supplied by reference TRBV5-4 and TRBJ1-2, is ETGVTQSPTHLIKTRGQQVTLRCSSQSGHNTVSWYQQALGQGPQFIFQYYREEENGRGNFPPRFSGLQFPNYSSELNVNALELDDSALYLCASSLPSVQTKGYTFGSGTRLTVV.

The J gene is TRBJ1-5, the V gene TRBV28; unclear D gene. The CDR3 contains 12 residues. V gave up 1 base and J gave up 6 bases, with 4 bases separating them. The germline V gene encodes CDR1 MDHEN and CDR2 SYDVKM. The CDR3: CASSLSAQPQHF. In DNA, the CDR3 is TGTGCCAGCAGTTTATCAGCTCAGCCCCAGCATTTT.

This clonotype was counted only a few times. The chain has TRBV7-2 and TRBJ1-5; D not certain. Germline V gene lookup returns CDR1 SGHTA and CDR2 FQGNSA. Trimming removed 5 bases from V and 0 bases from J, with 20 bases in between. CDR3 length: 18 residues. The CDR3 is CASSGSYGRRDSNQPQHF. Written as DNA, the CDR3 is TGTGCCAGCAGCGGTAGCTATGGTAGAAGAGATAGCAATCAGCCCCAGCATTTT.

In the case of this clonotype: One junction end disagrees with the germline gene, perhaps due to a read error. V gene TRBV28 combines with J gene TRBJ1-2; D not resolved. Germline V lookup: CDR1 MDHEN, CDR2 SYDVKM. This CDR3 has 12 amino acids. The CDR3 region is CASSISQAPLAF. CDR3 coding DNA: TGTGCCAGCAGTATTAGCCAGGCCCCTCTCGCCTTC.

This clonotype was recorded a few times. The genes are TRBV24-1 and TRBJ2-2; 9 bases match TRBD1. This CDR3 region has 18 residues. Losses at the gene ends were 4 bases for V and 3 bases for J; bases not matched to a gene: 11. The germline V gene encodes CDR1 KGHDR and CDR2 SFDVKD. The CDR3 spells CATSERGKDRGYTGELFF. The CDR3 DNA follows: TGTGCCACCAGTGAGAGAGGGAAGGACAGGGGATACACCGGGGAGCTGTTTTTT.

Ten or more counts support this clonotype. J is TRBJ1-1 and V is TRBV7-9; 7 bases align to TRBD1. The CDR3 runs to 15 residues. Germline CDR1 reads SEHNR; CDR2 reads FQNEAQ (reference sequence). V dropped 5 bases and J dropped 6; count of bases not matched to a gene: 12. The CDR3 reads CASSPGRGRIPEAFF. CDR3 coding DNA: TGTGCCAGCAGCCCAGGGAGGGGGCGAATCCCTGAAGCTTTCTTT.